This T cell receptor (beta chain) was found in a study of cytomegalovirus exposure and HLA in healthy donors. PCR was performed using 60 Vbeta and 13 Jbeta primers. Produced via immunoSEQ multiplex PCR; TCRdb's table is partial and in-frame only. The table lists around 100,000 clones, with 3.5% in the top ten. The receptor comes from a man in his forties in good health and CMV-seronegative. The sequenced sample consisted of PBMCs.

CDR3 region: CASSGDSYEQYF. For the CDR3, the DNA is TGTGCCAGCAGTGGGGACAGCTACGAGCAGTACTTC. The V call is TRBV27, the J call TRBJ2-7; TRBD1 matches at 7 bases. CDR1 is MNHEY and CDR2 is SMNVEV in the germline V gene (reference sequence). V lost 5 bases, J lost 3 bases, and 1 base stayed unmatched. The CDR3 has 12 amino acids.